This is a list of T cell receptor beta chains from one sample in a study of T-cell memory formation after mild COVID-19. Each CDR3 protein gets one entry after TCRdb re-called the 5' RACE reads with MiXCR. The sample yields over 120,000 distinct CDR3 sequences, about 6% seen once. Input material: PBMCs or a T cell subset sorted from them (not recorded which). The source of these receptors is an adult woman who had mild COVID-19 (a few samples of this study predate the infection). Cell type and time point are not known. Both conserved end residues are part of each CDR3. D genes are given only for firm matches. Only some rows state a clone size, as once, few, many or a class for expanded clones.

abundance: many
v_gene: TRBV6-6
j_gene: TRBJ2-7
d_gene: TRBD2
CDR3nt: TGTGCCAGCAGTAACCTAGCGGGGGCGGGGGAGCAGTACTTC
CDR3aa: CASSNLAGAGEQYF

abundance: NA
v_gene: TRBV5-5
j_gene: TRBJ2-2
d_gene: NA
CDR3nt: TGTGCCAGCAGCCCTGCGGCGGACCCAACCGGGGAGCTGTTTTTT
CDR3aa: CASSPAADPTGELFF

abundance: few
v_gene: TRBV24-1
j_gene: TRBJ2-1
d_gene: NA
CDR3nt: TGTGCCACCAGTCCCGCCCTAAGCTACAATGAGCAGTTCTTC
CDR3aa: CATSPALSYNEQFF

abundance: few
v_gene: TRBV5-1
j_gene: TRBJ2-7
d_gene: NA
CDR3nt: TGCGCCAGCAGCTTGTCGCGGGTAAGCTCCTACGAGCAGTACTTC
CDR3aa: CASSLSRVSSYEQYF

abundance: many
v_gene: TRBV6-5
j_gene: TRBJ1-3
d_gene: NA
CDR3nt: TGTGCCAGCAGTTACGCGCCGGGGTCTGGAAACACCATATATTTT
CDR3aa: CASSYAPGSGNTIYF

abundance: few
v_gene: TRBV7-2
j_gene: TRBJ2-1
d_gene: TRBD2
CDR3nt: TGTGCCAGCAGCGCGGGACTAGCGGGAGGGAATGAGCAGTTCTTC
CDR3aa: CASSAGLAGGNEQFF

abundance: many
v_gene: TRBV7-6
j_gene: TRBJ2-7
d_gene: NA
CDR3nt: TGTGCCAGCAGCTTAGGCAGTGGGGGCCACTACGAGCAGTACTTC
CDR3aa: CASSLGSGGHYEQYF

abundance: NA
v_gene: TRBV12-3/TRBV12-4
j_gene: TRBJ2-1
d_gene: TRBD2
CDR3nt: TGTGCCAGCAGTCCTTTAGTTAGCGGGGAACTTCGGGGCTACAATGAGCAGTTCTTC
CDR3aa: CASSPLVSGELRGYNEQFF

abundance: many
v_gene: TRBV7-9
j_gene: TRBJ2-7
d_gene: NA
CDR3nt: TGTGCCAGCAGCTTAGGTTTGGTCGAGCAGTACTTC
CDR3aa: CASSLGLVEQYF

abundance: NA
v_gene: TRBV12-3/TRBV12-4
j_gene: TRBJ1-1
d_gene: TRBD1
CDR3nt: TGTGCCAGCAGTAAAGACAGGGTAGAGTTGGACACTGAAGCTTTCTTT
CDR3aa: CASSKDRVELDTEAFF

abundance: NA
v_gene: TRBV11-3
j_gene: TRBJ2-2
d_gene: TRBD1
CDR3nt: TGTGCCAGCAGCTTCGACAGGGAGTCCGGGGAGCTGTTTTTT
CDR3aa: CASSFDRESGELFF

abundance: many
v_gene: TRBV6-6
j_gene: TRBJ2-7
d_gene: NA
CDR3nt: TGTGCCAGCAGCCCCCGGGCCGGGACGCTAACCTACGAGCAGTACTTC
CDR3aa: CASSPRAGTLTYEQYF

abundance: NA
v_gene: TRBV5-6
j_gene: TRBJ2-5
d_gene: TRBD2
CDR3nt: TGTGCCAGCAGCTCAACCTCCGGACTAGCGGGAGTATCCCAAGAGACCCAGTACTTC
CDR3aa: CASSSTSGLAGVSQETQYF

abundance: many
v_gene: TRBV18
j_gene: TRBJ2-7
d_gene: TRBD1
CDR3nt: TGTGCCAGCTCACAGGACAGGGGGAAGTACGAGCAGTACTTC
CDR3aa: CASSQDRGKYEQYF

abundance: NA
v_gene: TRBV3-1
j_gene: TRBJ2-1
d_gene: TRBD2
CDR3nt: TGTGCCAGCAGCCAAGCGTTGACTAGCGGAACCAATGAGCAGTTCTTC
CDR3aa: CASSQALTSGTNEQFF

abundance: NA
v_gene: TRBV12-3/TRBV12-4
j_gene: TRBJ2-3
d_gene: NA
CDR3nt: TGTGCCAGCAGTACGGGGACGCAGTATTTT
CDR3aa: CASSTGTQYF

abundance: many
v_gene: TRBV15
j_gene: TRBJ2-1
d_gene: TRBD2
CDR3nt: TGTGCCACCAGCAGAAAGCCCGGGACTAGCTACAATGAGCAGTTCTTC
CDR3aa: CATSRKPGTSYNEQFF

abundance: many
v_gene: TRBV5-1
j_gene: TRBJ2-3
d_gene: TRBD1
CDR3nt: TGCGCCAGCAGCCCGGGACAGGGAGTAGATACGCAGTATTTT
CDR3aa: CASSPGQGVDTQYF

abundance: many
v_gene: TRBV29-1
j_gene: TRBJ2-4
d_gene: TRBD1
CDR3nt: TGCAGCGTTGGGACAGGCAGAAACATTCAGTACTTC
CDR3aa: CSVGTGRNIQYF

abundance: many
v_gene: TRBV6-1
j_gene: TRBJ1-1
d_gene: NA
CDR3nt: TGTGCCAGCAGTGTGGACCCCTCGAGTGAAGCTTTCTTT
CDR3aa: CASSVDPSSEAFF

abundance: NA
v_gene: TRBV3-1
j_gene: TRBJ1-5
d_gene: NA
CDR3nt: TGTGCCAGCAGCCTGGGGGGAACACAGCCCCAGCATTTT
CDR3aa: CASSLGGTQPQHF

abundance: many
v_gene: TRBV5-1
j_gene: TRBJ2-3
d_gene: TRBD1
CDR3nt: TGCGCCAGCAGCTTGGGACAGGGGGCGCCGAAAGATACGCAGTATTTT
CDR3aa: CASSLGQGAPKDTQYF

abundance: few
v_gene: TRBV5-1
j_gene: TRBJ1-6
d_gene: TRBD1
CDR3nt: TGCGCCAGCAGCTTGTCGGCAGGGGGAAATTCACCCCTCCACTTT
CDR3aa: CASSLSAGGNSPLHF

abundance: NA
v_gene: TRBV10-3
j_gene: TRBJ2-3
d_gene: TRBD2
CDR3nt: TGTGCCATCAGTGACAAACCCGGGACTAGCGGCGCTAGTGATACGCAGTATTTT
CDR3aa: CAISDKPGTSGASDTQYF

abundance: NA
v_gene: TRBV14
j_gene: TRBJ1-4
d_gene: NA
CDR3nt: TGTGCCAGCAGCACTCGGACAGTACGGGATGGGGAAAAACTGTTTTTT
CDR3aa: CASSTRTVRDGEKLFF